This T cell receptor beta chain stems from a study of blood T cells in healthy people across ages. General study results and limits: With unsorted PBMCs, a conclusive comparison of naive versus antigen-experienced cells was not possible.

PBMCs numbering at least 6 million were isolated per sample. Total RNA, at least 6 micrograms per sample, was extracted from PBMCs. Germline CDR1 LGHNA, CDR2 YNFKEQ. This CDR3 contains 13 residues. V shed 5 bases, J shed 3 bases, and the junction held 3 bases outside the gene matches. A second PCR of 7 to 11 cycles used a sample-barcoded 5' primer and a J-beta primer mix. TCRdb passed the 5' RACE reads through MiXCR, listing each CDR3 protein once. Altogether about 900,000 distinct CDR3 sequences are present, 60% to 80% being singletons, with the ten largest covering about a quarter. This clonotype was seen many times. Its target is unknown.

Material: blood. The origin of this receptor is a man aged 30 to 45 in good health. The chain carries TRBV4-2 and TRBJ2-7, with 8 positions matching TRBD1. DNA of the CDR3: TGTGCCAGCAGCTCAACAGGGGGCTACGAGCAGTACTTC. Its translation is CASSSTGGYEQYF.